This T cell receptor beta chain was documented in a study of cytomegalovirus exposure and HLA in healthy donors. Study-wide points: The number of N-insertions in an Asian-associated ancestry cluster was reportedly below the 666-donor mean in a later analysis. Likely technical artifact: a cluster of highly shared sequence variants.

V was pared by 7 bases and J by 5 bases, with 16 bases between. CDR1 SGHNT and CDR2 YYREEE come from the germline V gene (reference sequence). The CDR3 consists of 13 residues. Participants comprised healthy donors of bone marrow. The primer mix had 60 Vbeta and 13 Jbeta primers. Measured with immunoSEQ multiplex PCR; TCRdb has only the in-frame clones, and not every one. The sample includes about 150,000 clones, roughly 70% seen only once; the top ten take 2.1%. Concerning this clone itself: The antigen is not known.

The V gene is TRBV5-4, the J gene TRBJ2-7, with a weak D call TRBD1 (6 bases). The sequenced sample was PBMCs. The source of this sequence is an older woman in good health and CMV-seropositive. The CDR3 loop reads CASRTVLEDEQYF. Written as DNA, the CDR3 is TGTGCCAGCCGGACAGTTTTGGAGGACGAGCAGTACTTC. Supplemented by reference TRBV5-4 and TRBJ2-7, the full variable domain reads ETGVTQSPTHLIKTRGQQVTLRCSSQSGHNTVSWYQQALGQGPQFIFQYYREEENGRGNFPPRFSGLQFPNYSSELNVNALELDDSALYLCASRTVLEDEQYFGPGTRLTVT.